Listed below are T cell receptor beta chains from one sample, sequenced in a study of CD8 T cells in seronegative destructive rheumatoid arthritis. Method: immunoSEQ multiplex PCR; TCRdb's copy keeps in-frame clones and lacks some. This sample yields 4,000 to 5,000 clones, of which approximately 72% are seen a single time; approximately 40% belongs to the top ten. Source material: CD8+ T cells from blood. These receptors all stem from a woman aged 45 to 70 with seronegative destructive rheumatoid arthritis. CDR3s include the opening cysteine and the closing phenylalanine or tryptophan. The D gene is left open where the match is weak. Some rows mark clone size as missing; the rest say once, few, many or name a class of expanded clone.

cdr3_length | clone_size | j_call | d_call | v_call | cdr3_aa | cdr3_nt
16 | - | TRBJ2-5 | - | TRBV7-9 | CASSLLDSGIQETQYF | TGTGCCAGCAGCTTACTTGATTCGGGTATACAAGAGACCCAGTACTTC
13 | few | TRBJ2-2 | - | TRBV7-3 | CASSYGVTGELFF | TGTGCCAGCAGCTATGGAGTTACCGGGGAGCTGTTTTTT
18 | - | TRBJ1-2 | - | TRBV9 | CASSHSKSGHPGDYGYTF | TGTGCCAGCAGCCATAGTAAATCGGGACACCCAGGAGACTATGGCTACACCTTC
15 | - | TRBJ2-1 | TRBD1 | TRBV5-1 | CASSSGTGLYNEQFF | TGCGCCAGCAGCTCCGGGACAGGTTTATACAATGAGCAGTTCTTC
14 | once | TRBJ2-1 | - | TRBV11-2 | CASSLNKQGYEQFF | TGTGCCAGCAGCTTAAACAAACAGGGTTATGAGCAGTTCTTC
13 | - | TRBJ1-3 | - | TRBV4-1 | CASSPTETNTIYF | TGCGCCAGCAGCCCCACGGAGACTAACACCATATATTTT
13 | - | TRBJ2-7 | - | TRBV19 | CASSIGTAYEQYF | TGTGCCAGTAGTATAGGGACAGCCTACGAGCAGTACTTC
13 | - | TRBJ2-7 | TRBD1 | TRBV7-8 | CASSQGQTYEQYF | TGTGCCAGCAGCCAGGGACAGACGTACGAGCAGTACTTC
13 | - | TRBJ1-3 | - | TRBV2 | CASSASPGNTIYF | TGTGCCAGCAGTGCCAGTCCCGGAAACACCATATATTTT
18 | once | TRBJ1-2 | TRBD1 | TRBV19 | CASSQQMDGTGEHYGYTF | TGTGCCAGTAGTCAACAAATGGACGGGACAGGGGAACACTATGGCTACACCTTC
16 | - | TRBJ2-5 | TRBD2 | TRBV9 | CASSPLAGGQRETQYF | TGTGCCAGCAGCCCCTTAGCGGGGGGGCAGCGAGAGACCCAGTACTTC
14 | - | TRBJ1-1 | - | TRBV6-5 | CASSYEPMNTEAFF | TGTGCCAGCAGTTACGAACCTATGAACACTGAAGCTTTCTTT
19 | - | TRBJ2-3 | TRBD2 | TRBV9 | CASSDTLAGPTSTTDTQYF | TGTGCCAGCAGCGACACACTAGCGGGCCCGACTTCGACCACAGATACGCAGTATTTT
13 | - | TRBJ2-7 | - | TRBV4-1 | CASSQTRSYEQYF | TGCGCCAGCAGCCAGACTAGAAGCTACGAGCAGTACTTC
14 | - | TRBJ2-3 | TRBD2 | TRBV10-3 | CAIGGTRSTDTQYF | TGTGCCATCGGGGGGACTAGAAGCACAGATACGCAGTATTTT
18 | - | TRBJ2-1 | TRBD2 | TRBV7-2 | CASSLVPFLRGANNEQFF | TGTGCCAGCAGCTTAGTCCCCTTTTTGCGGGGGGCAAACAATGAGCAGTTCTTC
16 | - | TRBJ1-1 | - | TRBV10-1 | CATATDSGWGSTEAFF | TGCGCCACCGCGACGGACAGTGGTTGGGGGTCCACTGAAGCTTTCTTT
15 | - | TRBJ1-3 | - | TRBV2 | CASSEPTEPGNTIYF | TGTGCCAGCAGTGAGCCGACAGAGCCAGGAAACACCATATATTTT
13 | - | TRBJ1-4 | - | TRBV19 | CASSIDQDEKLFF | TGTGCCAGTAGTATTGATCAGGATGAAAAACTGTTTTTT
20 | - | TRBJ2-3 | TRBD2 | TRBV6-1 | CASSEAPTSGGDDSTDTQYF | TGTGCCAGCAGTGAAGCCCCAACTAGCGGGGGAGATGATAGCACAGATACGCAGTATTTT
17 | - | TRBJ2-7 | TRBD1 | TRBV27 | CASSPGTGPFGFYEQYF | TGTGCCAGCAGTCCCGGGACAGGCCCCTTTGGGTTCTACGAGCAGTACTTC
14 | - | TRBJ1-1 | - | TRBV28 | CASSLLTRGTEAFF | TGTGCCAGCAGTTTATTGACCCGGGGGACTGAAGCTTTCTTT
13 | few | TRBJ2-2 | - | TRBV2 | CASSESVGRELFF | TGTGCCAGCAGTGAATCGGTGGGCCGGGAGCTGTTTTTT
16 | - | TRBJ1-1 | TRBD1 | TRBV2 | CASSERGQGWNTEAFF | TGTGCCAGCAGTGAAAGGGGACAGGGTTGGAACACTGAAGCTTTCTTT
13 | - | TRBJ2-7 | - | TRBV6-1 | CASSEYRSYEQYF | TGTGCCAGCAGTGAATACAGGAGCTACGAGCAGTACTTC
11 | - | TRBJ2-2 | - | TRBV29-1 | CSAPFFGELFF | TGCAGCGCCCCCTTTTTCGGGGAGCTGTTTTTT